This T cell receptor (beta chain) emerged from a study of identifying expanded T cells in peripheral blood. Overall study results and limits: Variance in clone template counts between roughly 2-week samples significantly increased with total template count across all healthy donors. Over approximately two and four weeks, about 17 and 20 clones changed, versus more than 1 between replicates.

Remarks on this clone: What it binds is not known.

This CDR3 spans 17 amino acids. Losses at the gene ends were 1 base for V and 4 bases for J; bases not matched to a gene: 12. Germline values: CDR1 SGHNT, CDR2 YENEEA. No infections or other immune events were documented during collection. Profiled with immunoSEQ multiplex PCR; TCRdb holds only in-frame clones, not every one. The sample has 130,000 or so clones; approximately 84% are singletons. The chain has TRBV11-3 and TRBJ2-5; 7 nucleotides agree with TRBD1. The clonotype originates from a person between 18 and 75 years old in good health. The sequenced sample consisted of blood. This CDR3 is CASSLGFFRDSRETQYF. The CDR3 DNA follows: TGTGCCAGCAGCTTAGGTTTCTTCCGGGACAGCCGAGAGACCCAGTACTTC.